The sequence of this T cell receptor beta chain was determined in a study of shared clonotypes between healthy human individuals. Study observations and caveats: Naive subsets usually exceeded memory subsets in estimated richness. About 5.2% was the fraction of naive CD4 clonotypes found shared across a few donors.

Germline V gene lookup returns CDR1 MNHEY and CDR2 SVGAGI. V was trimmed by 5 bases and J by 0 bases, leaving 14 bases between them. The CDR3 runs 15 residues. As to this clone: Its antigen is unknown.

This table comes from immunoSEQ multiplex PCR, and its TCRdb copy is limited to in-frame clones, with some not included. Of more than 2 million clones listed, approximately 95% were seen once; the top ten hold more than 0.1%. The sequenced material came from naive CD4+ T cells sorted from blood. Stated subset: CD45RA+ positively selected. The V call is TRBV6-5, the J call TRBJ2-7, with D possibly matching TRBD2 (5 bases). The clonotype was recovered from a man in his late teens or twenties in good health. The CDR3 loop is CASSNGLLSSYEQYF. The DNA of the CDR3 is TGTGCCAGCAGTAACGGACTGTTAAGCTCCTACGAGCAGTACTTC.